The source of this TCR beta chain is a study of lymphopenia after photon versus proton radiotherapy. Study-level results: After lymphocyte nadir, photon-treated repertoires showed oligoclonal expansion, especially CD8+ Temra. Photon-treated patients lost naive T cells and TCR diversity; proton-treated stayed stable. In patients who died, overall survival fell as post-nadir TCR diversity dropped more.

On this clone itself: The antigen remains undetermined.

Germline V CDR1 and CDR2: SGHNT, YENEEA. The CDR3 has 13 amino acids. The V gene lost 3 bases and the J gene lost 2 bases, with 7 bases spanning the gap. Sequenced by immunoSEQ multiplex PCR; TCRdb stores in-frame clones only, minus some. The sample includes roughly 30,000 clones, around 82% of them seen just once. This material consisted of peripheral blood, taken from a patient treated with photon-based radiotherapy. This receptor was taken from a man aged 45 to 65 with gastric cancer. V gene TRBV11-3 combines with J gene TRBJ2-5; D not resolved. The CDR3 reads CASSFSVQETQYF. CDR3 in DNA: TGTGCCAGCAGCTTTAGTGTACAAGAGACCCAGTACTTC.